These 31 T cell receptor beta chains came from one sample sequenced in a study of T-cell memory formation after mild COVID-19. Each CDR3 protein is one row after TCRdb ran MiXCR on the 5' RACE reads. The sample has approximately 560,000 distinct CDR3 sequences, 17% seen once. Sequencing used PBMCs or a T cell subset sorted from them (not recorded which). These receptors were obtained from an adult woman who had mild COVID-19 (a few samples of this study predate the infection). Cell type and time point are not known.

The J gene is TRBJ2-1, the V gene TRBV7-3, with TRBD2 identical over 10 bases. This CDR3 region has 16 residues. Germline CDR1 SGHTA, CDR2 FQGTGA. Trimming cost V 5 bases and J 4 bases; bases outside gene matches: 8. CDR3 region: CASSHLRTSGYNEQFF. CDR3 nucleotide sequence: TGTGCCAGCAGCCACCTCCGGACTAGCGGTTACAATGAGCAGTTCTTC.

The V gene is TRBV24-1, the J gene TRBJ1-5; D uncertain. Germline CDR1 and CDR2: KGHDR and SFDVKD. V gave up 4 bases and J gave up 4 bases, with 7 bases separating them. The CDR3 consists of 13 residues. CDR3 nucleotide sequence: TGTGCCACCAGTGAGGCAGAGAATCAGCCCCAGCATTTT. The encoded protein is CATSEAENQPQHF.

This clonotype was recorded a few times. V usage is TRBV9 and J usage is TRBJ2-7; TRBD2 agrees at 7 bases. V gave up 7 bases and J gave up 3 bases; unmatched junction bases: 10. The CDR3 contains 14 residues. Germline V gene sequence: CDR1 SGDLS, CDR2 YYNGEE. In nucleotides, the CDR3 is TGTGCCAGCTCCCGTGTCGGGGGGAACTACGAGCAGTACTTC. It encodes CASSRVGGNYEQYF.

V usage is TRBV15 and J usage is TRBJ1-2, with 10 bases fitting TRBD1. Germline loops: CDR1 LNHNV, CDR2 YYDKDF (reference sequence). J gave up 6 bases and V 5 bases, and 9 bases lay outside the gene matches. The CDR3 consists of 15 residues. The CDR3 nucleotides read TGTGCCACCAGCCCAGGCTGGACAGGGGGAAATGGCTACACCTTC. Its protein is CATSPGWTGGNGYTF.

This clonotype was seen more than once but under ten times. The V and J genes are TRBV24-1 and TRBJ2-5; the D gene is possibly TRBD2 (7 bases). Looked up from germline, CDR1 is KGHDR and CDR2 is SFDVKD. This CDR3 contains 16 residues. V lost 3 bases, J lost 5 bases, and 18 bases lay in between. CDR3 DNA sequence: TGTGCCACCAGTGATAGTGAGGAGGGGGGGTACGAGACCCAGTACTTC. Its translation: CATSDSEEGGYETQYF.

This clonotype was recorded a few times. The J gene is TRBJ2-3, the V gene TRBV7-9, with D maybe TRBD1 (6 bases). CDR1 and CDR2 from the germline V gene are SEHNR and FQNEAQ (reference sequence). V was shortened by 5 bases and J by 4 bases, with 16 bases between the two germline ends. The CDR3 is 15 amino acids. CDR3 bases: TGTGCCAGCAGCCCCCCGGACAGAAACCCAGATACGCAGTATTTT. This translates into CASSPPDRNPDTQYF.

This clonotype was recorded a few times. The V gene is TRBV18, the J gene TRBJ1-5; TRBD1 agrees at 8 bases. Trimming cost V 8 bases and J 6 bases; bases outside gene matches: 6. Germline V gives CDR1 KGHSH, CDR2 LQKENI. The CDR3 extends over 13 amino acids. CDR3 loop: CASTPQGAQPQHF. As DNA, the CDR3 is TGTGCCAGCACGCCCCAGGGGGCTCAGCCCCAGCATTTT.

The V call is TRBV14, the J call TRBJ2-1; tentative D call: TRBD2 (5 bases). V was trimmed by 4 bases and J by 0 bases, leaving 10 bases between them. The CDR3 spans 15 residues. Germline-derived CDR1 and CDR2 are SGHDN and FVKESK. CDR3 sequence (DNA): TGTGCCAGCAGCCCCAAGCGGATCTCCTACAATGAGCAGTTCTTC. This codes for CASSPKRISYNEQFF.

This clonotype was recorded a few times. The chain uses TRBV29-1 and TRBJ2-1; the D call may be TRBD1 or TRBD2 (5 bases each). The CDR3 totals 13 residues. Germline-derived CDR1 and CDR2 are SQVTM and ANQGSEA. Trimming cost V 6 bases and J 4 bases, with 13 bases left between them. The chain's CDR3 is CSVSGRVYNEQFF. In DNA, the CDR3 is TGCAGCGTGTCAGGGAGAGTTTACAATGAGCAGTTCTTC.

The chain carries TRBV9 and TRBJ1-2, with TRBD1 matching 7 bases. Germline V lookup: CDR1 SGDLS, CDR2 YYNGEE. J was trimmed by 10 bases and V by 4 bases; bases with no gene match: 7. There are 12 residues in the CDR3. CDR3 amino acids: CASSSYRGDYTF. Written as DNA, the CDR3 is TGTGCCAGCAGCTCATACAGGGGAGACTACACCTTC.

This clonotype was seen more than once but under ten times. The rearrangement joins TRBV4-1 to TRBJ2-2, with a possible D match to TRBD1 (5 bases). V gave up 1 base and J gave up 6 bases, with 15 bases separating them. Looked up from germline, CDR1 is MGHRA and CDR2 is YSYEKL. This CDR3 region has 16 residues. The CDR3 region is CASSQGGRNVAGELFF. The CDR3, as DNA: TGCGCCAGCAGCCAAGGGGGCAGAAACGTCGCCGGGGAGCTGTTTTTT.

CDR3 DNA sequence: TGTGCCAGCATTTCCGGCGGGAGTAGGACCTACAATGAGCAGTTCTTC. Translating it yields CASISGGSRTYNEQFF. The chain couples TRBV6-6 to TRBJ2-1; 7 bases match TRBD2. The V segment lost 7 bases and the J segment 2 bases; nucleotides outside the gene matches: 11. This CDR3 contains 16 residues. Germline loops: CDR1 MNHNY, CDR2 SVGAGI (reference sequence).

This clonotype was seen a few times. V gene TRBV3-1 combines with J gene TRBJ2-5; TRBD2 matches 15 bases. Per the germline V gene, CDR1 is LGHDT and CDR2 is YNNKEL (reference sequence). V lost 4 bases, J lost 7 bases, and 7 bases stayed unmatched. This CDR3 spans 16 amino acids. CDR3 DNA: TGTGCCAGCAGCCTCGGATGGACTAGCGGGGGGGCGACCCAGTACTTC. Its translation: CASSLGWTSGGATQYF.

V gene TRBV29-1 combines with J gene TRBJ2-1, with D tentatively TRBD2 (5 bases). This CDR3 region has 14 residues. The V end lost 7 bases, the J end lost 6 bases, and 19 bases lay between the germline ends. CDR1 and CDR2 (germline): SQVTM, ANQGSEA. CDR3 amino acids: CSAPLARSFNEQFF. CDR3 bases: TGCAGCGCCCCTCTAGCCCGCTCTTTCAATGAGCAGTTCTTC.

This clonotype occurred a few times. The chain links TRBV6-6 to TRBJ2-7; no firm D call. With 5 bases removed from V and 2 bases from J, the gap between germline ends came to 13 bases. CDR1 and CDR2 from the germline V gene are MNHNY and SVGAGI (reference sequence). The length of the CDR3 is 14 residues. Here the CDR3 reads CASSERAFTYEQYF. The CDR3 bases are TGTGCCAGCAGTGAACGGGCGTTTACCTACGAGCAGTACTTC.

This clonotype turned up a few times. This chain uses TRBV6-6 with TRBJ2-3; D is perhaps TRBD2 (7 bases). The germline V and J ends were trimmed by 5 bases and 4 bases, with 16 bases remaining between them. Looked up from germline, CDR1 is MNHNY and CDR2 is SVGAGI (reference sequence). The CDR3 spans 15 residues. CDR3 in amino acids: CASSQGLAVPDTQYF. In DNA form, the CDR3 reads TGTGCCAGCAGTCAGGGGCTAGCGGTACCAGATACGCAGTATTTT.

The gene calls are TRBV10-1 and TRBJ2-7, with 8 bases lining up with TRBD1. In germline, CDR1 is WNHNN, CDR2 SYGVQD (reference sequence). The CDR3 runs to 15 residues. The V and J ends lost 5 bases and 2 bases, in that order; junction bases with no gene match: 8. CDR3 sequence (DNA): TGCGCCAGCAGTATTACAGGGGGACCTCCCTACGAGCAGTACTTC. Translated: CASSITGGPPYEQYF.

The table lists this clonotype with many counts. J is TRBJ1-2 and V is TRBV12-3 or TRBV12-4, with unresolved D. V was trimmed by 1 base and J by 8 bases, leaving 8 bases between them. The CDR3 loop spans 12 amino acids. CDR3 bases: TGTGCCAGCAGTTTAGGCCGCTCAGGCTACACCTTC. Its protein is CASSLGRSGYTF.

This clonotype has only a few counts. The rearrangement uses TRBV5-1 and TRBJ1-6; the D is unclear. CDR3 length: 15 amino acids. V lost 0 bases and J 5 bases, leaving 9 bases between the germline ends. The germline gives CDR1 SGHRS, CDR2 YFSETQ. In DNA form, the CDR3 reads TGCGCCAGCAGCTTGGACAGACGGAATAATTCACCCCTCCACTTT. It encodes CASSLDRRNNSPLHF.

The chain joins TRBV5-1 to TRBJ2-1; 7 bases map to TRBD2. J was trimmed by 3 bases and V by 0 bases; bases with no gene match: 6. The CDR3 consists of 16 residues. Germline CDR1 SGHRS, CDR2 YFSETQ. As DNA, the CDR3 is TGCGCCAGCAGCTTGGAAGTGAGCGGGGACTACAATGAGCAGTTCTTC. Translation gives CASSLEVSGDYNEQFF.

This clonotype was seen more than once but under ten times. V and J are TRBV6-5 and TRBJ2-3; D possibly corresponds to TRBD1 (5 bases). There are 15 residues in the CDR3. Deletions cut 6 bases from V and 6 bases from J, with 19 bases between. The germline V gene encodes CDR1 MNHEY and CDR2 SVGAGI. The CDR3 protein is CASRLDSRVGDTQYF. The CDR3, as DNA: TGTGCCAGCAGACTCGACAGCCGCGTCGGGGATACGCAGTATTTT.

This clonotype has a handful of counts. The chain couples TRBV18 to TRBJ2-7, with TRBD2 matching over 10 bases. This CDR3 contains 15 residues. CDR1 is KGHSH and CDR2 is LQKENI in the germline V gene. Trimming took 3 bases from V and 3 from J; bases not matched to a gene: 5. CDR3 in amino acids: CASSPSTSGDYEQYF. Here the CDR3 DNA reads TGTGCCAGCTCACCGAGCACTAGCGGGGACTACGAGCAGTACTTC.

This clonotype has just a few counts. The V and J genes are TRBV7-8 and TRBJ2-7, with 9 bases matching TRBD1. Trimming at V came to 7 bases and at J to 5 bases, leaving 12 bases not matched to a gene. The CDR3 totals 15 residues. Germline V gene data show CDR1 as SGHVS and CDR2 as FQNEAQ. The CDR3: CASIPSGTGSHEQYF. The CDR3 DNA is TGTGCCAGCATTCCTTCCGGGACAGGGTCCCACGAGCAGTACTTC.

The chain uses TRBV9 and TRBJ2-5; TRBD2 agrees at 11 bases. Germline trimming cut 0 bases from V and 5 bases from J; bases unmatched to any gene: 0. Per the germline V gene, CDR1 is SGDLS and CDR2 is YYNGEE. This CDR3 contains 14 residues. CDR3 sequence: CASSVASGGETQYF. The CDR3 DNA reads TGTGCCAGCAGCGTAGCTAGCGGGGGGGAGACCCAGTACTTC.

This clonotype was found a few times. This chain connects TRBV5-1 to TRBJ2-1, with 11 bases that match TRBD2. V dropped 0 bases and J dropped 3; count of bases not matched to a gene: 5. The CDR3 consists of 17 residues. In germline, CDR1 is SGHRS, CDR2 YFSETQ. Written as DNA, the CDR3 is TGCGCCAGCAGCTTGGTGGTAGCGGGAGGGGTCTACAATGAGCAGTTCTTC. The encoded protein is CASSLVVAGGVYNEQFF.

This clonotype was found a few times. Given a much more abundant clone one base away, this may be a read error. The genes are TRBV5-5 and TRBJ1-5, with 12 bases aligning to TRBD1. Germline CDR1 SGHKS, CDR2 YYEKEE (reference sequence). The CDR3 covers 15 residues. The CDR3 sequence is CASSWGTGGKQPQHF. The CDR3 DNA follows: TGTGCCAGCAGCTGGGGGACAGGGGGCAAACAGCCCCAGCATTTT.

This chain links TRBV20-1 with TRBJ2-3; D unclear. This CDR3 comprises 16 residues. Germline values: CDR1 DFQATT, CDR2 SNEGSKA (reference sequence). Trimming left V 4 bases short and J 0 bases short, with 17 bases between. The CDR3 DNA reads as TGCAGTGCTACCTCTCTCGAAGCTACTAGCACAGATACGCAGTATTTT. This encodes CSATSLEATSTDTQYF.

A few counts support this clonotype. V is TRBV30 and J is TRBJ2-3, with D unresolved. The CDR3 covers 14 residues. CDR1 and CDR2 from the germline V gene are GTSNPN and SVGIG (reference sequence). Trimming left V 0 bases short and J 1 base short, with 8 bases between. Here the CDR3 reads CAWSVARRTDTQYF. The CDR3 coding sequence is TGTGCCTGGAGTGTGGCCAGGCGCACAGATACGCAGTATTTT.

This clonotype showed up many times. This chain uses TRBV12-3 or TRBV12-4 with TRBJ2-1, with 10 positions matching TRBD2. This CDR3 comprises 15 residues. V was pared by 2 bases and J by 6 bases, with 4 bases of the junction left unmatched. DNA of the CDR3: TGTGCCAGCAGTTTATTAGCGGGAGGCGGCAATGAGCAGTTCTTC. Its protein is CASSLLAGGGNEQFF.

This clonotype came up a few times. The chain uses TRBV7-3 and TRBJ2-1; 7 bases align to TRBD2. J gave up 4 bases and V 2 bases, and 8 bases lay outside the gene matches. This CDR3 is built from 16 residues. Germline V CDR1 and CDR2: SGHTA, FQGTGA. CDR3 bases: TGTGCCAGCAGCTTAGCTCTAGCGGAGGGATACAATGAGCAGTTCTTC. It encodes CASSLALAEGYNEQFF. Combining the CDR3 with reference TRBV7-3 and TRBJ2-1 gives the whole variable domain GAGVSQTPSNKVTEKGKYVELRCDPISGHTALYWYRQSLGQGPEFLIYFQGTGAADDSGLPNDRFFAVRPEGSVSTLKIQRTERGDSAVYLCASSLALAEGYNEQFFGPGTRLTVL.

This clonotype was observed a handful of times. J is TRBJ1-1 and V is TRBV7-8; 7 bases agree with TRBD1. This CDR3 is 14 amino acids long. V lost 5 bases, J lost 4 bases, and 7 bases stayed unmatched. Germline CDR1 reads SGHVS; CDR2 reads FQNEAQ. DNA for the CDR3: TGTGCCAGCAGCGTTCGACAGGGCCCCACTGAAGCTTTCTTT. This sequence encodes CASSVRQGPTEAFF.